This TCR beta chain is drawn from a study of beta chain features in type 1 diabetes. Findings and limits, study-wide: Among all four CD4+ subsets, Type 1 diabetes patients had TCRB CDR3s that were moderately but significantly shorter.

Germline CDR1 SQVTM, CDR2 ANQGSEA. The CDR3 extends over 13 amino acids. With V trimmed by 6 bases and J by 2 bases, 3 bases remained unmatched. As every portion of the isolated RNA was reverse transcribed, the sequencing read expressed TCRB transcripts. The protocol was immunoSEQ multiplex PCR, while the TCRdb copy is restricted to in-frame clones and leaves out a portion. The sample contains hundreds of thousands of clones, 11% to 15% of which appear only once. Concerning this clone: The target antigen is unknown.

This receptor was taken from a man between 18 and 29 years old with type 1 diabetes. This chain joins TRBV29-1 and TRBJ1-4; 7 nucleotides line up with TRBD1. The specimen was naive CD4+ T cells from blood. The CDR3 loop reads CSVLQGTNEKLFF. The CDR3 DNA is TGCAGCGTCCTACAGGGGACTAATGAAAAACTGTTTTTT.